This TCR beta chain was identified in a study of cytomegalovirus exposure and HLA in healthy donors. Study summary: A previous analysis identified approximately 120 million unique TCR beta sequences derived from some 170 million T cells.

The study ran its PCR with 60 Vbeta and 13 Jbeta primers. Assay used: immunoSEQ multiplex PCR; TCRdb lists only in-frame clones, some missing. Here the sample spans roughly 120,000 clones, about 80% being singletons. Findings and caveats of the study: Researchers catalogued approximately 170 TCR beta chains as cytomegalovirus-associated. It was reported that TCR beta sequences correctly inferred the HLA-A and HLA-B alleles for most subjects.

Comment on this clone: Its target is not known.

The specimen was PBMCs. The receptor's source is a woman in her 50s in good health and CMV-seropositive.

The DNA of the CDR3 is TGTGCCAGCAGCCTAGGACAGGGGGACACAGATACGCAGTATTTT. As protein: CASSLGQGDTDTQYF. The J gene is TRBJ2-3, the V gene TRBV7-9, with TRBD1 matching over 10 bases. CDR1 and CDR2 (germline): SEHNR, FQNEAQ (reference sequence). This CDR3 is 15 amino acids long. The ends lost 5 bases at V and 2 bases at J; junction bases unmatched: 4.